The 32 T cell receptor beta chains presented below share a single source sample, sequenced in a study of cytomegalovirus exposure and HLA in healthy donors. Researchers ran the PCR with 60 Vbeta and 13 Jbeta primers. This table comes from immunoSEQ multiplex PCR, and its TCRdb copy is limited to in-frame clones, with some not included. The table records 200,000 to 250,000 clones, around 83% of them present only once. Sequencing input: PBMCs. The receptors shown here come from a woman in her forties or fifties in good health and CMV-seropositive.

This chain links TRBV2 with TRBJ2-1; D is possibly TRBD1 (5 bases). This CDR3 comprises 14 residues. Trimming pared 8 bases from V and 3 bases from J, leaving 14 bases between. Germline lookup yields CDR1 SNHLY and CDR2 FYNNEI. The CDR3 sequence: CASFQDTGYNEQFF. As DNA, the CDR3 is TGTGCCAGCTTTCAAGACACAGGCTACAATGAGCAGTTCTTC.

CDR3 amino acids: CASSAGQGNNEQFF. In DNA, the CDR3 is TGCGCCAGCAGCGCGGGACAGGGGAATAATGAGCAGTTCTTC. The V gene is TRBV5-1, the J gene TRBJ2-1, with 10 bases identical to TRBD1. Trimming removed 4 bases from V and 7 bases from J; junction bases left unmatched: 5. This CDR3 is built from 14 residues. Germline-derived CDR1 and CDR2 are SGHRS and YFSETQ.

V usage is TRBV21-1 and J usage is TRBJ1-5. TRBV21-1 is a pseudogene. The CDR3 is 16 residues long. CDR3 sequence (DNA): TGTGCCAGCAGACGAACGGAGGGGCGCAGCAATCAGCCCCAGCATTTT. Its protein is CASRRTEGRSNQPQHF.

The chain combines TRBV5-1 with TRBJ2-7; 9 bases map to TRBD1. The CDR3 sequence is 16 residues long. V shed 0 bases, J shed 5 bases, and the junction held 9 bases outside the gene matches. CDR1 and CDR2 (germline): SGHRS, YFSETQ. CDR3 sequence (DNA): TGCGCCAGCAGCTTGGCCGGGACAGGGAAGGTCCACGAGCAGTACTTC. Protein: CASSLAGTGKVHEQYF.

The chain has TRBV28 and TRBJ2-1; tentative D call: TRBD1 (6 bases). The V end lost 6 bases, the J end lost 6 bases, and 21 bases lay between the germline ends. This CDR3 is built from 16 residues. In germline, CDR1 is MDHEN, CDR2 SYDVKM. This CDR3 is CASRYSTGQGSNEQFF. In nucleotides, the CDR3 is TGTGCCAGCAGGTACTCTACAGGGCAGGGTTCCAATGAGCAGTTCTTC.

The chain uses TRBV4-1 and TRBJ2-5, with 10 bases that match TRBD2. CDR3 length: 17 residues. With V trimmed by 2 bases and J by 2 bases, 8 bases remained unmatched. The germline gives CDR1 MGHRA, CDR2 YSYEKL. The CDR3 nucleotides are TGCGCCAGCAGCCAACGGACTAGCGGAGTCTTGCAAGAGACCCAGTACTTC. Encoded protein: CASSQRTSGVLQETQYF.

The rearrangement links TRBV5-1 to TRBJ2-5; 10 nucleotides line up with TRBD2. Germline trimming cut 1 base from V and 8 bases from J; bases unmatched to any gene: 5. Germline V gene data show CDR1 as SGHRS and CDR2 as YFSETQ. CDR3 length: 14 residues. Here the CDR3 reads CASSLLAGERTQYF. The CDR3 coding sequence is TGCGCCAGCAGCTTGCTAGCGGGGGAGAGAACCCAGTACTTC.

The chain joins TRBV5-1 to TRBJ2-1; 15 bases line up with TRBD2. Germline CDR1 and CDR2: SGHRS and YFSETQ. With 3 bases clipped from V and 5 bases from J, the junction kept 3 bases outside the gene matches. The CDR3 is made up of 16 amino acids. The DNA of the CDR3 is TGCGCCAGCAGCTGGGGGACTAGCGGGGGGCACAATGAGCAGTTCTTC. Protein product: CASSWGTSGGHNEQFF.

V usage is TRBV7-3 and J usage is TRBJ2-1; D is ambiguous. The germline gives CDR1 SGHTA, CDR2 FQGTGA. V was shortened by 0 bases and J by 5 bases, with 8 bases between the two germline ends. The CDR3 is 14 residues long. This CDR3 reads CASSLTYTDNEQFF. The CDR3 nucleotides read TGTGCCAGCAGCTTAACCTACACAGACAATGAGCAGTTCTTC.

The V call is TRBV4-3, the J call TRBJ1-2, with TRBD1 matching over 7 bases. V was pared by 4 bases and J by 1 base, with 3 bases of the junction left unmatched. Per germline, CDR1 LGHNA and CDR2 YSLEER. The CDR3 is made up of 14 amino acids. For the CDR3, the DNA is TGCGCCAGCAGCCCGGGACAGCTTAACTATGGCTACACCTTC. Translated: CASSPGQLNYGYTF.

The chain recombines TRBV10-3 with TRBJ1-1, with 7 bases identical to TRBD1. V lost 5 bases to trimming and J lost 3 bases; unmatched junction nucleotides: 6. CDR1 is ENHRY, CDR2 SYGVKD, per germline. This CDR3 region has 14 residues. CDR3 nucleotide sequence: TGTGCCATCAGTCTAAGACAGGGTGACACTGAAGCTTTCTTT. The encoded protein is CAISLRQGDTEAFF.

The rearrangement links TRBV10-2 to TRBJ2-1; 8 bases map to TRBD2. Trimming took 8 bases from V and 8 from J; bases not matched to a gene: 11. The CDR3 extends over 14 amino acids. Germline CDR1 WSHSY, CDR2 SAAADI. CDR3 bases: TGCGCCAGCGCAGCGGGGGACCTTAGGGATGAGCAGTTCTTC. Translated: CASAAGDLRDEQFF.

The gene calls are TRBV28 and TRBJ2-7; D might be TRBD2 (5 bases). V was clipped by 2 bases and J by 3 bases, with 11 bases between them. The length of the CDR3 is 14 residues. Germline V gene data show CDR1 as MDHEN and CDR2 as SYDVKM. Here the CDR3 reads CASSLLDGIYEQYF. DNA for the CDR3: TGTGCCAGCAGTTTACTGGACGGGATCTACGAGCAGTACTTC. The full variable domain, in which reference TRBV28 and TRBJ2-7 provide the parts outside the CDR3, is DVKVTQSSRYLVKRTGEKVFLECVQDMDHENMFWYRQDPGLGLRLIYFSYDVKMKEKGDIPEGYSVSREKKERFSLILESASTNQTSMYLCASSLLDGIYEQYFGPGTRLTVT.

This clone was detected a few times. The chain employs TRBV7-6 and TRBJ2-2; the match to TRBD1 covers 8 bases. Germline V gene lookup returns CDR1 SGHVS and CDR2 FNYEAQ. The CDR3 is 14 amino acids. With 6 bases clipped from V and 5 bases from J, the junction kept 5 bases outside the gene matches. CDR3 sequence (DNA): TGTGCCAGCAGTCTTACAGGGGGTACCGGGGAGCTGTTTTTT. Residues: CASSLTGGTGELFF.

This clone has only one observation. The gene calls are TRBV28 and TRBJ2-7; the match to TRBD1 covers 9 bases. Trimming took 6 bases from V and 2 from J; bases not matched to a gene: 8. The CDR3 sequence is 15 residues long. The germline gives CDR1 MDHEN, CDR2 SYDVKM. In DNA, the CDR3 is TGTGCCAGCAGGACCGGGACAGGGACTACCTACGAGCAGTACTTC. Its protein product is CASRTGTGTTYEQYF.

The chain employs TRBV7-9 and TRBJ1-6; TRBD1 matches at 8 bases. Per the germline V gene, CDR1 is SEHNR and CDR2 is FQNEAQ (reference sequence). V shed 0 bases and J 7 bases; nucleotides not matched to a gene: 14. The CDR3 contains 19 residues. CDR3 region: CASSLASRLDRAGNSPLHF. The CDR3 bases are TGTGCCAGCAGCTTAGCGTCCCGATTGGACAGGGCGGGGAATTCACCCCTCCACTTT.

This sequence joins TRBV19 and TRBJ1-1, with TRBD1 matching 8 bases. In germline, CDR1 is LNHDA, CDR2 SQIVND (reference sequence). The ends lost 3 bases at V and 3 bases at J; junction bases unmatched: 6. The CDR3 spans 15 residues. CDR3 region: CASSIQGAGDTEAFF. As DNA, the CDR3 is TGTGCCAGTAGTATCCAGGGGGCGGGGGACACTGAAGCTTTCTTT. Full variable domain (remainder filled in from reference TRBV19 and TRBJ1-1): DGGITQSPKYLFRKEGQNVTLSCEQNLNHDAMYWYRQDPGQGLRLIYYSQIVNDFQKGDIAEGYSVSREKKESFPLTVTSAQKNPTAFYLCASSIQGAGDTEAFFGQGTRLTVV.

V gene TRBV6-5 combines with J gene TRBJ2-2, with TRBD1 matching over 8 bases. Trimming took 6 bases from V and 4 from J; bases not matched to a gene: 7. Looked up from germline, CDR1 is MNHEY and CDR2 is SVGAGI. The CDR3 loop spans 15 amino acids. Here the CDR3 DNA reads TGTGCCAGCAGAAAGGACAGGGATCTCACCGGGGAGCTGTTTTTT. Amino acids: CASRKDRDLTGELFF.

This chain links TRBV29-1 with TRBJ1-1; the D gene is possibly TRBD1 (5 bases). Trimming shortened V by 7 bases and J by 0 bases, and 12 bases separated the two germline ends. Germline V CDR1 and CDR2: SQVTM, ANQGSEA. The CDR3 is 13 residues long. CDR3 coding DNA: TGCAGCGCCCGGGGGGGGTTGAACACTGAAGCTTTCTTT. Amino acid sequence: CSARGGLNTEAFF.

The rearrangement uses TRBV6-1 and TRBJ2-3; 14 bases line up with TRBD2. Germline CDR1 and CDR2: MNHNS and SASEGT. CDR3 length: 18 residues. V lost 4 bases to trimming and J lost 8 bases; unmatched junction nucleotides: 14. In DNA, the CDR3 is TGTGCCAGCAGTGGCCCCTTGACTAGCGGGGGGGGGCAGGTTACGCAGTATTTT. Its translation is CASSGPLTSGGGQVTQYF.

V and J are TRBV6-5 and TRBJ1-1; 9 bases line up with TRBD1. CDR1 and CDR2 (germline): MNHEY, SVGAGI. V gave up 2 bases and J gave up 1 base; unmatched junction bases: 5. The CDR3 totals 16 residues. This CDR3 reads CASSYRGQGGNTEAFF. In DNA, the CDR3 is TGTGCCAGCAGTTACCGGGGACAGGGAGGGAACACTGAAGCTTTCTTT.

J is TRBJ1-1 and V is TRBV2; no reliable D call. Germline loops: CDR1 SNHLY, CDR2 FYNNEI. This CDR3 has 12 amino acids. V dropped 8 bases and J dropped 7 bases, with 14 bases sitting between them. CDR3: CASLIWQVEAFF. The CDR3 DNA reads TGTGCCAGCCTGATTTGGCAGGTTGAAGCTTTCTTT.

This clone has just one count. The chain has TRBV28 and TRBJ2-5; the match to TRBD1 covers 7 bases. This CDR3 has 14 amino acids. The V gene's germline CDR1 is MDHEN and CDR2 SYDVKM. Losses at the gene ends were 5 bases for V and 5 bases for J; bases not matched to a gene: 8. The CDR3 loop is CASSRPDRVETQYF. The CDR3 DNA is TGTGCCAGCAGTCGACCCGACAGGGTGGAGACCCAGTACTTC.

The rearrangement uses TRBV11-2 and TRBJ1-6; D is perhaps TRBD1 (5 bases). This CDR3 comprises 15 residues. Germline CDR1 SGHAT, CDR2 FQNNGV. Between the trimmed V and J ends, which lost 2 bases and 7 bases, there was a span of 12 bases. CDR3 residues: CASSLSGGINSPLHF. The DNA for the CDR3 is TGTGCCAGCAGCTTATCCGGGGGGATCAATTCACCCCTCCACTTT.

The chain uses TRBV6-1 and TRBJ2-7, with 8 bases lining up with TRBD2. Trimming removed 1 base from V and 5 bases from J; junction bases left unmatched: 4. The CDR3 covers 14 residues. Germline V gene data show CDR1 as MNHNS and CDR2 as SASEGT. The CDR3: CASSEGVGRDEQYF. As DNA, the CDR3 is TGTGCCAGCAGTGAAGGGGTCGGGAGGGACGAGCAGTACTTC.

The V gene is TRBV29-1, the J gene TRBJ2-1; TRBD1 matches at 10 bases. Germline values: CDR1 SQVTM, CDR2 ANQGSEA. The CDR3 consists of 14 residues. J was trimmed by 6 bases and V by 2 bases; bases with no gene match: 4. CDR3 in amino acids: CSVEKGTGVNEQFF. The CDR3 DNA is TGCAGCGTTGAAAAGGGGACAGGGGTCAATGAGCAGTTCTTC.

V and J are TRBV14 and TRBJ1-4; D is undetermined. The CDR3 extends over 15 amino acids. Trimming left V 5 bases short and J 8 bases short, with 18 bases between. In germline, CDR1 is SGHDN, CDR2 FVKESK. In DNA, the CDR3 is TGTGCCAGCAGCAGAGCCGTTGGCGGTGGGGAAAAACTGTTTTTT. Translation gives CASSRAVGGGEKLFF.

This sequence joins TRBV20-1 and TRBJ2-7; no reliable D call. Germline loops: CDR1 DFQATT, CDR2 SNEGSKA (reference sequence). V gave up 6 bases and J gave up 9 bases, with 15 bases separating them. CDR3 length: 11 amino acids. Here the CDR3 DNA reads TGCAGTGCCCCCTACCAGGCCGGGCAGTACTTC. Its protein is CSAPYQAGQYF.

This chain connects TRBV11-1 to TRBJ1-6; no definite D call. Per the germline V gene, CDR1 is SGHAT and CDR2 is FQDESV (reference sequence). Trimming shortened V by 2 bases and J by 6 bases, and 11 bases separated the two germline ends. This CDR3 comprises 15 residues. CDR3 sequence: CASSLSVRSNSPLHF. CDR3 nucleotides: TGTGCCAGCAGCTTAAGTGTACGGAGTAATTCACCCCTCCACTTT.

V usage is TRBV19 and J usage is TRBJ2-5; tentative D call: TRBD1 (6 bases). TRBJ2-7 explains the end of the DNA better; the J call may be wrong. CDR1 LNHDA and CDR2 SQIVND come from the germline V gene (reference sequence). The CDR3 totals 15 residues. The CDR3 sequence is CASSTTGIGGLEQYF. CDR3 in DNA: TGTGCCAGTAGTACTACAGGGATAGGCGGCCTCGAGCAGTACTTC.

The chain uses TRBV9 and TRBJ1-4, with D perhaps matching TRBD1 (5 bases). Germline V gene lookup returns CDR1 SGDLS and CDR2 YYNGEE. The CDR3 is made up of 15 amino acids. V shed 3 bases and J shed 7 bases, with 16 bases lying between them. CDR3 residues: CASSAQEGRSEKLFF. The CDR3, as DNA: TGTGCCAGCAGCGCGCAGGAGGGGAGGAGTGAAAAACTGTTTTTT.

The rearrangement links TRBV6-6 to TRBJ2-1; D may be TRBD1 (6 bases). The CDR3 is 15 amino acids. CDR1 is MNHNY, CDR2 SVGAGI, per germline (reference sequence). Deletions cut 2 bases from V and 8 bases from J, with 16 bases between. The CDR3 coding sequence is TGTGCCAGCAGTTACAGAGACAGGATGAGAGATGAGCAGTTCTTC. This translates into CASSYRDRMRDEQFF.